The 24 T cell receptor beta chains in this list originate from one sample, sequenced in a study of blood T cell repertoires in COVID-19. Some clones are missing from TCRdb's copy, which holds only in-frame ones; the method was immunoSEQ multiplex PCR. The sample consists of about 75,000 clones, approximately 79% of them appearing once. Sequencing used peripheral blood. These TCRs come from a human donor with acute or convalescent COVID-19. The donor label of this sample is uncertain.

The chain links TRBV28 to TRBJ1-4; TRBD1 aligns across 8 bases. V was pared by 5 bases and J by 12 bases, with 11 bases of the junction left unmatched. This CDR3 has 14 residues. Germline V gene data show CDR1 as MDHEN and CDR2 as SYDVKM. The DNA of the CDR3 is TGTGCCAGCAGTACCGGGACAGGTAAAGAGGAACTGTTTTTT. Translated: CASSTGTGKEELFF.

The J gene is TRBJ2-7, the V gene TRBV28; D may be TRBD1 (6 bases). The CDR3 totals 15 residues. V lost 2 bases, J lost 0 bases, and 11 bases lay in between. Germline V gene sequence: CDR1 MDHEN, CDR2 SYDVKM. The CDR3 is CASSLQDSLSYEQYF. The CDR3 DNA is TGTGCCAGCAGTTTACAGGACAGCCTCTCCTACGAGCAGTACTTC.

The chain employs TRBV30 and TRBJ1-6; TRBD1 aligns across 8 bases. In germline, CDR1 is GTSNPN, CDR2 SVGIG (reference sequence). CDR3 length equals 14 residues. J was trimmed by 4 bases and V by 7 bases; bases with no gene match: 6. The CDR3 DNA reads TGTGCCTCCCCCGGACAGGGATATAATTCACCCCTCCACTTT. It codes for CASPGQGYNSPLHF.

V usage is TRBV28 and J usage is TRBJ1-4; 7 bases fit TRBD1. This CDR3 contains 13 residues. Germline V gene sequence: CDR1 MDHEN, CDR2 SYDVKM. The ends lost 6 bases at V and 8 bases at J; junction bases unmatched: 6. CDR3 DNA: TGTGCCAGCAGAGACAGGGAAAAGGAAAAACTGTTTTTT. Translated, it gives CASRDREKEKLFF.

The rearrangement uses TRBV18 and TRBJ2-7; the match to TRBD1 covers 11 bases. The CDR3 has 15 amino acids. V lost 4 bases, J lost 6 bases, and 8 bases stayed unmatched. Germline CDR1 is KGHSH and CDR2 is LQKENI. DNA of the CDR3: TGTGCCAGCTCACTCGGGACAGGGGGTACGGGCGAGCAGTACGTC. Amino acid sequence: CASSLGTGGTGEQYV.

The chain uses TRBV21-1 and TRBJ2-5; the table's D call, TRBD1, has no DNA check behind it. TRBV21-1 is a listed pseudogene. The CDR3 contains 16 residues. CDR3 protein: CASSKVRQGAGETQYF. The CDR3 DNA reads TGTGCCAGCAGCAAAGTGAGACAGGGGGCTGGAGAGACCCAGTACTTC.

This chain links TRBV20-1 with TRBJ2-7, with D perhaps TRBD1 (5 bases). V was clipped by 3 bases and J by 5 bases, with 11 bases between them. Germline lookup yields CDR1 DFQATT and CDR2 SNEGSKA (reference sequence). The CDR3 totals 12 residues. CDR3 nucleotide sequence: TGCAGTGCTAGTCTAGTCAGGGACGAGCAGTACTTC. It translates to CSASLVRDEQYF.

CDR3 region: CASSLGSGRGETQYF. CDR3 DNA sequence: TGTGCCAGCAGCCTAGGTAGCGGGCGAGGGGAGACCCAGTACTTC. This rearrangement joins TRBV7-2 to TRBJ2-5; 7 nucleotides line up with TRBD2. V lost 5 bases, J lost 5 bases, and 11 bases stayed unmatched. The CDR3 runs 15 residues. Germline values: CDR1 SGHTA, CDR2 FQGNSA.

The chain has TRBV7-3 and TRBJ2-1; D might be TRBD2 (6 bases). Germline V gene lookup returns CDR1 SGHTA and CDR2 FQGTGA. The CDR3 length is 15 residues. V lost 5 bases to trimming and J lost 5 bases, with 16 bases between them. Written as DNA, the CDR3 is TGTGCCAGCAGCCCGGGGGTAGCGGTCCACAATGAGCAGTTCTTC. This encodes CASSPGVAVHNEQFF.

V usage is TRBV30 and J usage is TRBJ1-6, with a tentative D call TRBD1 (5 bases). CDR1 GTSNPN and CDR2 SVGIG come from the germline V gene (reference sequence). Trimming shortened V by 1 base and J by 11 bases, and 15 bases separated the two germline ends. CDR3 length: 14 amino acids. CDR3 bases: TGTGCCTGGAGTGATAGGAGGGAAGGGGCACCCCTCCACTTT. It is translated as CAWSDRREGAPLHF. Full variable domain (outside the CDR3, taken from reference TRBV30 and TRBJ1-6): SQTIHQWPATLVQPVGSPLSLECTVEGTSNPNLYWYRQAAGRGLQLLFYSVGIGQISSEVPQNLSASRPQDRQFILSSKKLLLSDSGFYLCAWSDRREGAPLHFGNGTRLTVT.

The V gene is TRBV19, the J gene TRBJ1-5, with D possibly TRBD1 on 5 matching bases. The ends were cut back, 5 bases at V and 5 bases at J, with 19 bases in the middle. Looked up from germline, CDR1 is LNHDA and CDR2 is SQIVND (reference sequence). CDR3 size: 16 residues. CDR3 nucleotides: TGTGCCAGTAGTCCCCAGCGGGGGAGGGGAGATCAGCCCCAGCATTTT. Translated, it gives CASSPQRGRGDQPQHF.

The chain employs TRBV11-3 and TRBJ2-3, with D maybe TRBD1 (6 bases). This CDR3 is built from 14 residues. The germline CDR1 and CDR2 sequences are SGHNT and YENEEA. Trimming pared 1 base from V and 3 bases from J, leaving 8 bases between. The CDR3: CASSLGQGTDTQYF. The CDR3 nucleotides are TGTGCCAGCAGCTTAGGGCAGGGGACAGATACGCAGTATTTT.

This clone was picked up a small number of times. This sequence joins TRBV2 and TRBJ1-2, with a weak D call TRBD1 (6 bases). The germline CDR1 and CDR2 sequences are SNHLY and FYNNEI. Trimming stripped 6 bases from V and 0 bases from J, with 14 bases between. The CDR3 is 15 amino acids. In nucleotides, the CDR3 is TGTGCCAGCAGATCAGGGGTCCTAGCTAACTATGGCTACACCTTC. Residues: CASRSGVLANYGYTF.

This clone has just one count. The chain couples TRBV6-5 to TRBJ1-1, with 8 bases lining up with TRBD1. The CDR3 has 13 residues. The V and J ends lost 7 bases and 5 bases, in that order; junction bases with no gene match: 6. CDR1 MNHEY and CDR2 SVGAGI come from the germline V gene. Written as DNA, the CDR3 is TGTGCCAGCACCCAGGGACAGGCGACTGAAGCTTTCTTT. Translated, it gives CASTQGQATEAFF.

V usage is TRBV9 and J usage is TRBJ2-1; 8 bases align to TRBD2. Germline CDR1 is SGDLS and CDR2 is YYNGEE. This CDR3 has 15 amino acids. V was clipped by 2 bases and J by 5 bases; unmatched bases: 6. Here the CDR3 DNA reads TGTGCCAGCAGCGTGTCGGGAGGGTCTAACAATGAGCAGTTCTTC. As protein: CASSVSGGSNNEQFF.

The chain recombines TRBV7-9 with TRBJ2-7; 7 positions agree with TRBD1. Per germline, CDR1 SEHNR and CDR2 FQNEAQ (reference sequence). This CDR3 spans 15 amino acids. V lost 5 bases to trimming and J lost 2 bases; unmatched junction nucleotides: 9. The DNA for the CDR3 is TGTGCCAGCAGCGACCCGGGACAGCCACCCTACGAGCAGTACTTC. This codes for CASSDPGQPPYEQYF.

CDR3 region: CASSLLGGRANQPQHF. The CDR3 DNA sequence: TGTGCCAGCAGCTTACTGGGGGGACGAGCGAATCAGCCCCAGCATTTT. The V call is TRBV7-2, the J call TRBJ1-5, with D possibly being TRBD1 (5 bases). Germline V gene lookup returns CDR1 SGHTA and CDR2 FQGNSA. The CDR3 contains 16 residues. V gave up 2 bases and J gave up 4 bases, with 15 bases separating them.

The gene calls are TRBV11-3 and TRBJ2-7, with 7 nucleotides matching TRBD2. The germline gives CDR1 SGHNT, CDR2 YENEEA. The V and J ends lost 2 bases and 0 bases, in that order; junction bases with no gene match: 13. This CDR3 region has 18 residues. The CDR3 DNA reads as TGTGCCAGCAGCTTACATTGGAGGGAGGGCCGGAGCTCCTACGAGCAGTACTTC. Translation gives CASSLHWREGRSSYEQYF.

The V call is TRBV5-6, the J call TRBJ1-5; 7 positions match TRBD1. In germline, CDR1 is SGHDT, CDR2 YYEEEE. The CDR3 spans 16 residues. Losses at the gene ends were 6 bases for V and 2 bases for J; bases not matched to a gene: 11. The CDR3 sequence: CASNIRGNPGNQPQHF. The CDR3 region has the DNA TGTGCCAGCAATATCAGGGGGAACCCCGGCAATCAGCCCCAGCATTTT. Filled out from reference TRBV5-6 and TRBJ1-5, the complete variable domain reads DAGVTQSPTHLIKTRGQQVTLRCSPKSGHDTVSWYQQALGQGPQFIFQYYEEEERQRGNFPDRFSGHQFPNYSSELNVNALLLGDSALYLCASNIRGNPGNQPQHFGDGTRLSIL.

This clone was counted between two and nine times. V usage is TRBV11-2 and J usage is TRBJ2-1; D unclear. Trimming removed 2 bases at V and 0 bases at J, with 5 bases between. The CDR3 spans 14 residues. From germline, CDR1 is SGHAT and CDR2 FQNNGV. In DNA form, the CDR3 reads TGTGCCAGCAGCTTACGGAGCTCCTACAATGAGCAGTTCTTC. This gives the protein CASSLRSSYNEQFF.

The chain is built from TRBV5-1 and TRBJ1-3, with D perhaps TRBD1 (5 bases). The CDR3 spans 15 residues. Per the germline V gene, CDR1 is SGHRS and CDR2 is YFSETQ. V shed 4 bases and J shed 4 bases, with 15 bases lying between them. The CDR3 DNA sequence: TGCGCCAGCAGCCCCCCAGGGACTACGGGAAACACCATATATTTT. The encoded protein is CASSPPGTTGNTIYF. The variable domain in full, completed from reference TRBV5-1 and TRBJ1-3, reads KAGVTQTPRYLIKTRGQQVTLSCSPISGHRSVSWYQQTPGQGLQFLFEYFSETQRNKGNFPGRFSGRQFSNSRSEMNVSTLELGDSALYLCASSPPGTTGNTIYFGEGSWLTVV.

This clone was seen once. V gene TRBV5-4 combines with J gene TRBJ1-3; 8 positions match TRBD1. Germline V lookup: CDR1 SGHNT, CDR2 YYREEE (reference sequence). The CDR3 length is 15 residues. The junction had 3 bases not matched to a gene; V was cut back by 0 bases and J by 4 bases. The CDR3, as DNA: TGTGCCAGCAGCTTGGGAGGGACAGGAGGAAACACCATATATTTT. Protein: CASSLGGTGGNTIYF.

This clone was seen more than once but under ten times. The chain links TRBV20-1 to TRBJ1-4; D uncertain. This CDR3 has 9 residues. The V end was cut by 7 bases, the J end by 8 bases, with 5 bases between. The germline gives CDR1 DFQATT, CDR2 SNEGSKA (reference sequence). The CDR3 loop reads CSGAEKLFF. CDR3 nucleotide sequence: TGCAGTGGGGCAGAAAAACTGTTTTTT.

The chain is built from TRBV3-1 (or the pseudogene TRBV3-2) and TRBJ1-4, with a tentative D call TRBD1 (5 bases). Trimming shortened V by 6 bases and J by 7 bases, and 15 bases separated the two germline ends. This CDR3 is 14 amino acids long. The germline CDR1 and CDR2 sequences are LGHDT and YNNKEL (reference sequence). The CDR3 here is CASRPGVGFEKLFF. In nucleotides, the CDR3 is TGTGCCAGCAGGCCGGGGGTGGGGTTTGAAAAACTGTTTTTT.